One sample yielded the 14 T cell receptor beta chains listed below, sequenced in a study of T cell responses to AZD1222 COVID-19 vaccine listed by TCRdb under 2021. Libraries were built with the immunoSEQ multiplex PCR assay. TCRdb holds this immuneACCESS table with in-frame rearrangements only. Some clones are missing; in checked studies, unresolved V genes explain under half, and the rest has no known cause. The sample table records over 75,000 clones; 80% to 90% of these occur just once. The biggest ten clones account for about 3.5% of the sample. In light of the paper, this sample's time point label describes: about 28 days (+/-7) after the second vaccine dose. Material: peripheral blood, obtained 28 days after the second AZD1222 dose. Receptors originate from an adult who received the AZD1222 COVID-19 vaccine.

The chain recombines TRBV10-1 with TRBJ2-5; maybe TRBD2 (6 bases). Germline values: CDR1 WNHNN, CDR2 SYGVQD (reference sequence). With 10 bases removed from V and 3 bases from J, the gap between germline ends came to 21 bases. The CDR3 has 15 residues. In DNA form, the CDR3 reads TGCGCCACCTCGTCGAGCCGGTCGGGGGAAGAGACCCAGTACTTC. Translated: CATSSSRSGEETQYF.

The chain couples TRBV11-3 to TRBJ2-7; TRBD1 might be the D (5 bases). The CDR3 length is 13 residues. Deletions cut 3 bases from V and 1 base from J, with 7 bases between. Germline V CDR1 and CDR2: SGHNT, YENEEA. The CDR3 reads CASSFGASYEQYF. For the CDR3, the DNA is TGTGCCAGCAGCTTTGGGGCATCCTACGAGCAGTACTTC. Variable domain in full (rest from reference TRBV11-3 and TRBJ2-7): EAGVVQSPRYKIIEKKQPVAFWCNPISGHNTLYWYLQNLGQGPELLIRYENEEAVDDSQLPKDRFSAERLKGVDSTLKIQPAELGDSAVYLCASSFGASYEQYFGPGTRLTVT.

The chain carries TRBV14 and TRBJ2-4; D is uncertain. Per the germline V gene, CDR1 is SGHDN and CDR2 is FVKESK. CDR3 length: 16 amino acids. Trimming cost V 0 bases and J 0 bases, with 9 bases left between them. In DNA, the CDR3 is TGTGCCAGCAGCCAAGATGGTCGGCTAGCCAAAAACATTCAGTACTTC. Its protein product is CASSQDGRLAKNIQYF. Full variable domain (rest looked up from reference TRBV14 and TRBJ2-4): EAGVTQFPSHSVIEKGQTVTLRCDPISGHDNLYWYRRVMGKEIKFLLHFVKESKQDESGMPNNRFLAERTGGTYSTLKVQPAELEDSGVYFCASSQDGRLAKNIQYFGAGTRLSVL.

The chain couples TRBV19 to TRBJ1-1; 7 nucleotides agree with TRBD1. This CDR3 is 14 amino acids long. V shed 4 bases, J shed 5 bases, and the junction held 7 bases outside the gene matches. The germline V gene encodes CDR1 LNHDA and CDR2 SQIVND (reference sequence). The CDR3 is CASSNPGGWTEAFF. The CDR3 DNA is TGTGCCAGTAGTAACCCAGGGGGTTGGACTGAAGCTTTCTTT.

The gene calls are TRBV7-3 and TRBJ1-1; D is unclear. Germline CDR1 SGHTA, CDR2 FQGTGA. The CDR3 has 13 amino acids. V was trimmed by 5 bases and J by 1 base, leaving 8 bases between them. The CDR3 nucleotides are TGTGCCAGCAGCATAAGTCCGAACACTGAAGCTTTCTTT. Its translation is CASSISPNTEAFF.

The chain employs TRBV5-6 and TRBJ2-3; TRBD2 is a possible D gene (6 bases). V was trimmed by 0 bases and J by 2 bases, leaving 10 bases between them. Germline assignment: CDR1 SGHDT and CDR2 YYEEEE. CDR3 length: 15 amino acids. CDR3 loop: CASSLGGGNTDTQYF. CDR3 in DNA: TGTGCCAGCAGCTTGGGTGGGGGGAACACAGATACGCAGTATTTT.

The rearrangement links TRBV28 to TRBJ2-5; tentatively, D is TRBD2 (6 bases). CDR1 is MDHEN and CDR2 is SYDVKM in the germline V gene. This CDR3 has 14 residues. V lost 3 bases and J lost 5, with 13 bases in between. The CDR3 sequence is CASSFGQGGETQYF. CDR3 in DNA: TGTGCCAGCAGTTTCGGTCAGGGAGGCGAGACCCAGTACTTC.

Only one count was recorded for this clone. The chain is built from TRBV7-2 and TRBJ1-1; D remains ambiguous. Per the germline V gene, CDR1 is SGHTA and CDR2 is FQGNSA. The CDR3 loop spans 15 amino acids. V was pared by 5 bases and J by 4 bases, with 17 bases between. CDR3 region: CASSPPGGWSTEAFF. In nucleotides, the CDR3 is TGTGCCAGCAGCCCCCCGGGAGGGTGGAGCACTGAAGCTTTCTTT. The complete variable domain, with remaining parts taken from reference TRBV7-2 and TRBJ1-1, reads GAGVSQSPSNKVTEKGKDVELRCDPISGHTALYWYRQSLGQGLEFLIYFQGNSAPDKSGLPSDRFSAERTGGSVSTLTIQRTQQEDSAVYLCASSPPGGWSTEAFFGQGTRLTVV.

The chain employs TRBV3-1 (or the pseudogene TRBV3-2) and TRBJ1-1; a weak D match, TRBD1 (6 bases). This CDR3 comprises 15 residues. V was pared by 1 base and J by 1 base, with 10 bases between. Germline lookup yields CDR1 LGHDT and CDR2 YNNKEL (reference sequence). CDR3 amino acids: CASSQGGRGNTEAFF. The DNA for the CDR3 is TGTGCCAGCAGCCAAGGAGGCAGGGGGAACACTGAAGCTTTCTTT.

This clone was seen a single time. The chain combines TRBV7-2 with TRBJ1-6; TRBD1 might be the D (5 bases). The V and J ends lost 6 bases and 11 bases respectively, with 17 bases between them. The length of the CDR3 is 14 residues. Germline CDR1 reads SGHTA; CDR2 reads FQGNSA. CDR3 bases: TGTGCCAGCAGAGAGGGGCCAGGGACGACACCCCTCCACTTT. This codes for CASREGPGTTPLHF.

The genes are TRBV5-1 and TRBJ1-5, with D possibly being TRBD1 (6 bases). Per germline, CDR1 SGHRS and CDR2 YFSETQ. Trimming removed 4 bases at V and 7 bases at J, with 18 bases between. The CDR3 extends over 15 amino acids. CDR3 loop: CASSPGNREGQPQHF. The CDR3 region has the DNA TGCGCCAGCAGCCCAGGAAACAGGGAGGGCCAGCCCCAGCATTTT.

This clone occurred once. The chain has TRBV7-6 and TRBJ2-2; 12 nucleotides match TRBD2. The CDR3 is 17 residues long. The germline gives CDR1 SGHVS, CDR2 FNYEAQ. Trimming took 7 bases from V and 2 from J; bases not matched to a gene: 8. The CDR3 DNA sequence: TGTGCCAGCAACCCAAGCGGACTAGCGGGAAACACCGGGGAGCTGTTTTTT. It specifies CASNPSGLAGNTGELFF.

V usage is TRBV5-1 and J usage is TRBJ1-4; D is unclear. With 0 bases removed from V and 4 bases from J, the gap between germline ends came to 10 bases. From germline, CDR1 is SGHRS and CDR2 YFSETQ. This CDR3 has 15 amino acids. For the CDR3, the DNA is TGCGCCAGCAGCTTGGCGGCAGGCAATAATGAAAAACTGTTTTTT. Its translation is CASSLAAGNNEKLFF.

This clone was detected only a few times. The chain combines TRBV19 with TRBJ2-6; 10 bases are a match to TRBD1. V lost 5 bases to trimming and J lost 3 bases; unmatched junction nucleotides: 7. The CDR3 consists of 17 residues. Germline CDR1 reads LNHDA; CDR2 reads SQIVND (reference sequence). In DNA, the CDR3 is TGTGCCAGTAGTCCCCGGGACAGGGGAGGTGGGGCCAACGTCCTGACTTTC. It encodes CASSPRDRGGGANVLTF.